This TCR beta chain emerged from a study of cytomegalovirus exposure and HLA in healthy donors. Across the whole study: The 95 to 150 validation repertoires, a later analysis reported, used the same platform as the 666 first-cohort repertoires. Study-wide findings and caveats: According to reports, the classifier identified cytomegalovirus status with high specificity and sensitivity.

Here immunoSEQ multiplex PCR was the method, and the copy in TCRdb shows in-frame clones only, minus some. The table has 250,000 to 300,000 clones, almost 90% seen once; the top ten hold roughly 0.38%. There are 14 residues in the CDR3. Germline CDR1 is KGHSH and CDR2 is LQKENI. J gave up 3 bases and V 4 bases, and 6 bases lay outside the gene matches. A few counts support this clone. Its antigen remains unidentified. Sequencing was carried out using PBMCs. This sequence originates from a woman under 30 in good health and CMV-seronegative. The chain joins TRBV18 to TRBJ2-7, with TRBD1 matching 7 bases. CDR3 loop: CASSRTGELYEQYF. The CDR3 DNA follows: TGTGCCAGCTCACGCACAGGGGAACTCTACGAGCAGTACTTC.